This T cell receptor beta chain was retrieved from a study of beta chain features in type 1 diabetes. Study observations and caveats: Comparison showed that naive, central memory and Treg TCRB repertoires appeared more similar among patients than among healthy donors. Significant though moderate, a shortening of TCRB CDR3s appeared in all four CD4+ subsets of Type 1 diabetes patients. Shorter templates might be favored by PCR, and equally so in patients and in controls.

The authors obtained over 98% purity in all sorted populations. The authors reverse transcribed all of the isolated RNA, so sequencing captured expressed TCRB transcripts. Data came from immunoSEQ multiplex PCR; TCRdb stores just in-frame clones and leaves some out. Among 120,000 or so clones listed, roughly 17% were seen once. Remarks on this clone: The antigen is not known.

This CDR3 comprises 14 residues. V was clipped by 6 bases and J by 3 bases; unmatched bases: 7. CDR1 is ENHRY, CDR2 SYGVKD, per germline. This TCR was recovered from a man aged 18 to 35 with type 1 diabetes. Sequenced material: central memory CD4+ T cells from blood. The rearrangement joins TRBV10-3 to TRBJ2-7, with 8 bases fitting TRBD1. CDR3 sequence (DNA): TGTGCCATCAGGACCCAGGGGGCGTTCTACGAGCAGTACTTC. This sequence encodes CAIRTQGAFYEQYF.